These 10 T cell receptor beta chains share one sample of origin, sequenced in a study of cytomegalovirus exposure and HLA in healthy donors. Both 60 Vbeta primers and 13 Jbeta primers went into the PCR. Some clones are missing from TCRdb's copy, which holds only in-frame ones; the method was immunoSEQ multiplex PCR. In all, the sample yields about 92,000 clones. Sequenced sample: PBMCs. The receptors come from a man aged 50-60 years in good health and CMV-seropositive.

This chain connects TRBV5-1 to TRBJ2-5; D possibly corresponds to TRBD2 (7 bases). Germline V gene lookup returns CDR1 SGHRS and CDR2 YFSETQ. Trimming left V 6 bases short and J 5 bases short, with 17 bases between. The CDR3 extends over 14 amino acids. The CDR3 DNA reads as TGCGCCAGCATCCAGGGAGGGGGAGGCGAGACCCAGTACTTC. Protein sequence: CASIQGGGGETQYF.

The chain recombines TRBV12-5 with TRBJ1-1; 9 bases align to TRBD1. In germline, CDR1 is LGHNT, CDR2 FRNRAP. This CDR3 comprises 15 residues. The V segment lost 6 bases and the J segment 7 bases; nucleotides outside the gene matches: 12. CDR3 in DNA: TGTGCTAGTGGCCTAGAACAGGGGGCGGGAAATGAAGCTTTCTTT. Residues: CASGLEQGAGNEAFF.

This rearrangement joins TRBV6-5 to TRBJ2-7, with a weak D call TRBD1 (5 bases). The length of the CDR3 is 15 residues. V was clipped by 0 bases and J by 0 bases, with 9 bases between them. Germline values: CDR1 MNHEY, CDR2 SVGAGI. Written as DNA, the CDR3 is TGTGCCAGCAGTTACTCCCCCGACAGCTCCTACGAGCAGTACTTC. Translation: CASSYSPDSSYEQYF.

Comments on this clone: In the same sample, other DNA sequences code for this CDR3. This chain connects TRBV7-2 to TRBJ2-3, with TRBD1 matching 7 bases. The V segment lost 3 bases and the J segment 6 bases; nucleotides outside the gene matches: 3. The CDR3 totals 13 residues. CDR1 is SGHTA, CDR2 FQGNSA, per germline. This CDR3 reads CASSFLQGDTQYF. CDR3 DNA sequence: TGTGCCAGCAGCTTCTTACAGGGGGATACGCAGTATTTT.

The genes are TRBV6-5 and TRBJ1-2, with D maybe TRBD1 (5 bases). CDR1 is MNHEY, CDR2 SVGAGI, per germline. Between the trimmed V and J ends, which lost 5 bases and 4 bases, there was a span of 17 bases. The CDR3 spans 15 residues. This CDR3 reads CASSPTPGLPYGYTF. The CDR3 nucleotides read TGTGCCAGCAGTCCGACTCCAGGGTTGCCCTATGGCTACACCTTC.

The J gene is TRBJ2-3, the V gene TRBV9; D possibly corresponds to TRBD2 (5 bases). The CDR3 has 17 residues. V was trimmed by 4 bases and J by 6 bases, leaving 24 bases between them. Germline V lookup: CDR1 SGDLS, CDR2 YYNGEE. CDR3 in amino acids: CASSPSGSWTARDTQYF. CDR3 sequence (DNA): TGTGCCAGCAGCCCAAGTGGCTCCTGGACTGCCCGGGATACGCAGTATTTT. The full variable domain, completed using reference TRBV9 and TRBJ2-3, is DSGVTQTPKHLITATGQRVTLRCSPRSGDLSVYWYQQSLDQGLQFLIQYYNGEERAKGNILERFSAQQFPDLHSELNLSSLELGDSALYFCASSPSGSWTARDTQYFGPGTRLTVL.

The V gene is TRBV11-3, the J gene TRBJ1-1; TRBD1 agrees at 10 bases. The CDR3 sequence is 15 residues long. V was clipped by 5 bases and J by 5 bases; unmatched bases: 8. The V gene's germline CDR1 is SGHNT and CDR2 YENEEA. The CDR3 DNA reads as TGTGCCAGCAGCCCCAGGACAGGGGGAATAACTGAAGCTTTCTTT. Protein: CASSPRTGGITEAFF. The full variable domain, with the rest looked up from reference TRBV11-3 and TRBJ1-1, is EAGVVQSPRYKIIEKKQPVAFWCNPISGHNTLYWYLQNLGQGPELLIRYENEEAVDDSQLPKDRFSAERLKGVDSTLKIQPAELGDSAVYLCASSPRTGGITEAFFGQGTRLTVV.

The chain combines TRBV7-9 with TRBJ1-2; D remains unclear. CDR3 length: 15 amino acids. Germline V gene data show CDR1 as SEHNR and CDR2 as FQNEAQ (reference sequence). V gave up 1 base and J gave up 4 bases, with 13 bases separating them. The CDR3 DNA reads TGTGCCAGCAGCTTAGGGGCAGCGGAGGTCTATGGCTACACCTTC. Translating gives CASSLGAAEVYGYTF.

The rearrangement joins TRBV19 to TRBJ1-2; possible D gene TRBD1, 6 bases. Germline V gene lookup returns CDR1 LNHDA and CDR2 SQIVND (reference sequence). Trimming took off 7 bases at V and 8 bases at J, with 20 bases between the two ends. This CDR3 is 14 amino acids long. CDR3 DNA: TGTGCCAGTAAAACAGGGAATTTAGAATCCGGCTACACCTTC. It yields the protein CASKTGNLESGYTF.

The chain employs TRBV14 and TRBJ1-6, with D possibly TRBD1 on 5 matching bases. V was cut by 4 bases and J by 11 bases, with 15 bases left in between. CDR1 and CDR2 from the germline V gene are SGHDN and FVKESK. The CDR3 sequence is 14 residues long. CDR3: CASSRRTSTAPLHF. The DNA of the CDR3 is TGTGCCAGCAGCCGACGCACTTCGACAGCACCCCTCCACTTT.